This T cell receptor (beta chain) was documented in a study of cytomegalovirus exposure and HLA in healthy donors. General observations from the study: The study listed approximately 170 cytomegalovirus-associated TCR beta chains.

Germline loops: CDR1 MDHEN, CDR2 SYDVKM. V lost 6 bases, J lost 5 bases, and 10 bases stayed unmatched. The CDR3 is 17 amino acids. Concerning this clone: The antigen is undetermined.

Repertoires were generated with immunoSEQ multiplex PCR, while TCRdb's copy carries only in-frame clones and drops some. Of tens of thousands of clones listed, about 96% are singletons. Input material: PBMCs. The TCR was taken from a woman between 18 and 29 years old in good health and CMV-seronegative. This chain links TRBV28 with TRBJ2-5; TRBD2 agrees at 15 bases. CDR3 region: CASSPPGLAGGQETQYF. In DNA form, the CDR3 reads TGTGCCAGCAGCCCTCCGGGACTAGCGGGGGGCCAGGAGACCCAGTACTTC. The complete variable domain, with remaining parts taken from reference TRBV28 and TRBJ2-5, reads DVKVTQSSRYLVKRTGEKVFLECVQDMDHENMFWYRQDPGLGLRLIYFSYDVKMKEKGDIPEGYSVSREKKERFSLILESASTNQTSMYLCASSPPGLAGGQETQYFGPGTRLLVL.